This T cell receptor (beta chain) was sequenced in a study of CD8 T cells in Susac syndrome. Random hexamers primed reverse transcription of about 0.45 to 1 ug RNA. A multiplex approach, immunoSEQ multiplex PCR, amplified TCR beta CDR3 across 54 Vbeta and 13 Jbeta. TCRdb fed the immunoSEQ multiplex PCR reads into MiXCR, producing one record per CDR3 protein. The top ten hold roughly 0.11% of the sample, which has more than 100,000 distinct CDR3 sequences, roughly 96% seen once. The specimen was CD4+ T cells from PBMCs. The sequence was collected from a human donor in good health.

CDR3 DNA sequence: TGTGCCAGCAGTCTACAGGGGACCGTGAGGGGGGAGCTGTTTTTT. Its protein product is CASSLQGTVRGELFF. The chain combines TRBV12-3 or TRBV12-4 with TRBJ2-2, with 7 bases identical to TRBD1. V was clipped by 5 bases and J by 8 bases; unmatched bases: 11. The CDR3 loop spans 15 amino acids.